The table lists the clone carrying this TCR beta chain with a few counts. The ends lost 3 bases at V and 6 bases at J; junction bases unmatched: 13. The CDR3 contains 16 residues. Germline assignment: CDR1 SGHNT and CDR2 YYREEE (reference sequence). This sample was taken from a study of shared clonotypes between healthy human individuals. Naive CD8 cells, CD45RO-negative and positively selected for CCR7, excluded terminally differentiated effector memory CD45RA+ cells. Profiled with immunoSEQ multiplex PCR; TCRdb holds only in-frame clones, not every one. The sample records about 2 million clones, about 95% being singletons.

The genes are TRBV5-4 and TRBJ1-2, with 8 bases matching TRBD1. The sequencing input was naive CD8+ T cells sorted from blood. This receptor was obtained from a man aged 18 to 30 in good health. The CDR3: CASSSGQGGLFDGYTF. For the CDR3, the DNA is TGTGCCAGCAGCTCCGGACAGGGAGGGTTATTCGATGGCTACACCTTC.